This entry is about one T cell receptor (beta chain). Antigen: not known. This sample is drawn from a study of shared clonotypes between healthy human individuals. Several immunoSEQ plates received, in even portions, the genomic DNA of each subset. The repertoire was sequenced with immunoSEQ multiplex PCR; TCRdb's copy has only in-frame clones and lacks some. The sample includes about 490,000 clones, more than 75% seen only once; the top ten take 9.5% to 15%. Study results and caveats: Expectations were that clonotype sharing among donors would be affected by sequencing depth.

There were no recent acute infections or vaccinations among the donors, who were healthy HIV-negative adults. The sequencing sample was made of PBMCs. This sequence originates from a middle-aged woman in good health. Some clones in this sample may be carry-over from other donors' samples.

CDR3 bases: TGTGCCAGCAGTCGACAGGGGGCACGGTCACCCCTCCACTTT. The encoded protein is CASSRQGARSPLHF. The chain carries TRBV28 and TRBJ1-6; TRBD1 aligns across 10 bases. From germline, CDR1 is MDHEN and CDR2 SYDVKM. The CDR3 totals 14 residues. The V segment lost 5 bases and the J segment 10 bases; nucleotides outside the gene matches: 5.